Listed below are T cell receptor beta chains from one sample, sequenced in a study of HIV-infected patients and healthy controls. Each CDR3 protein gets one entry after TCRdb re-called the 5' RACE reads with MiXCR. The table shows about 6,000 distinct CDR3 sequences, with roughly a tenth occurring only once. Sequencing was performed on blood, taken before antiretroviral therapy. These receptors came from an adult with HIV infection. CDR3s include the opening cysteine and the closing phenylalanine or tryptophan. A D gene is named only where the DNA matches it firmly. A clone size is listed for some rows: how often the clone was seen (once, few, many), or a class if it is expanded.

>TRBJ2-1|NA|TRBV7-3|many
TGTGCCAGCAGCTTCATGCCAGGGGAGAATGAGCAGTTCTTC
CASSFMPGENEQFF
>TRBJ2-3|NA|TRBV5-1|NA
TGCGCCAGCAGCTCCTCCCACAGGCGATCCCCAGATACGCAGTATTTT
CASSSSHRRSPDTQYF
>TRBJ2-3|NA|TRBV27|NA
TGTGCCAGCAGTTTACGGCTTCAGGGAACTACTGAGAATACGCAGTATTTT
CASSLRLQGTTENTQYF
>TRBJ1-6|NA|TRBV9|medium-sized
TGTGCCAGCAGCCCCGGCGCGAGCAGCGGATCACCCCTCCACTTT
CASSPGASSGSPLHF
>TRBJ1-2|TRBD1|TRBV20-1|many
TGCAGTGCCCCTAATCCCAGGGGGCCCTATGGCTACACCTTC
CSAPNPRGPYGYTF
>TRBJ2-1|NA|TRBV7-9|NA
TGTGCCAGCAGCCGAAGGGGGGACAGACGTTACAATGAGCAGTTCTTC
CASSRRGDRRYNEQFF
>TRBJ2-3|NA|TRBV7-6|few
TGTGCCAGCAGCCCACGAGGGACTAGCACAGATACGCAGTATTTT
CASSPRGTSTDTQYF
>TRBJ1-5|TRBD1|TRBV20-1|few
TGCAGTGCCCAGGACAGGCGTCAGCCCCAGCATTTT
CSAQDRRQPQHF
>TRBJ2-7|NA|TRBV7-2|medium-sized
TGTGCCAGCAGCCTCCATTCGGGACCCACTCCCTACGAGCAGTACTTC
CASSLHSGPTPYEQYF
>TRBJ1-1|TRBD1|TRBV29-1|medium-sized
TGCAGCGTAGACCGCGGACAGGGGCGCACTGAAGCTTTCTTT
CSVDRGQGRTEAFF
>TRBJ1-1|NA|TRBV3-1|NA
TGTGCCAGCAGCCATTTGCAGGGGAGCACTGAAGCTTTCTTT
CASSHLQGSTEAFF
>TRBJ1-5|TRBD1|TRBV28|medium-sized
TGTGCCAGCAGTTTCCATGGACAGGGGGCCCAGCCCCAGCATTTT
CASSFHGQGAQPQHF
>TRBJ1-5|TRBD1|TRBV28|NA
TGTGCCAGCAGTGGTTCAGGGACAGACAATCAGCCCCAGCATTTT
CASSGSGTDNQPQHF
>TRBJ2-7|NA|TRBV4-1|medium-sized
TGCGCCAGCAGCCAAGAGATGGCCAACTACGAGCAGTACTTC
CASSQEMANYEQYF
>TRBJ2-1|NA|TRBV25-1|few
TGTGCCAGCAGTGAAGGTGCTGAGCAGTTCTTC
CASSEGAEQFF
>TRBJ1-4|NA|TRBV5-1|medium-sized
TGCGCCAGCAGCTTGGACGCAACTAATGAAAAACTGTTTTTT
CASSLDATNEKLFF
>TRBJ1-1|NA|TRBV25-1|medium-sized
TGTGCCAGCAGTTCCGGTCATCTCACTGAAGCTTTCTTT
CASSSGHLTEAFF
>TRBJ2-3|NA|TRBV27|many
TGTGCCAGCAGTTTACGGGCCGACGTTGAGGCAGATACGCAGTATTTT
CASSLRADVEADTQYF
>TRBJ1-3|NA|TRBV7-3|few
TGTGCCAGCAGCTTGGGCCCTTCTGGAAACACCATATATTTT
CASSLGPSGNTIYF
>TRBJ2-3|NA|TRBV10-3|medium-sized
TGTGCCATCATGAGGGGAGATACGCAGTATTTT
CAIMRGDTQYF
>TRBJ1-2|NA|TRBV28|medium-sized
TGTGCCACAAAGGGTGAAGGCTACACCTTC
CATKGEGYTF
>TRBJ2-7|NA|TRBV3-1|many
TGTGCCAGCAGCCAAGGTTCAGGAACAGTTGGTTACGAGCAGTACTTC
CASSQGSGTVGYEQYF
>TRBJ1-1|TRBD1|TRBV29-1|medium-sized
TGCAGCGTTGAGTTACAGGGGGCTGAAGCTTTCTTT
CSVELQGAEAFF
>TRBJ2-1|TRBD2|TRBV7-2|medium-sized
TGTGCCAGCAGCCCCCAGATCGGCGGGGGGAATGAGCAGTTCTTC
CASSPQIGGGNEQFF
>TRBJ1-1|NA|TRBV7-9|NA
TGTGCCAGCAGCTTAGCAGCAGGGGTCGCTGAAGCTTTCTTT
CASSLAAGVAEAFF
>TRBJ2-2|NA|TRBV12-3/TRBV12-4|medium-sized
TGTGCCAGCACAGGGTCCACCGGGGAGCTGTTTTTT
CASTGSTGELFF